A selection of T cell receptor beta chains follows, all from one sample in a study of cytomegalovirus exposure and HLA in healthy donors. Assay: immunoSEQ multiplex PCR; the TCRdb copy retains only in-frame clones and omits some. The repertoire holds about 130,000 clones, with roughly four fifths as singletons. Sequencing input: PBMCs. The source is an older woman in good health and CMV-seropositive. Each CDR3 is given with its conserved first and last residue. Each record gives: V gene, clone size, D gene, J gene, CDR3 protein, CDR3 DNA. The D gene is left open where the match is weak. Rows may omit the clone size; those that give it use once, few, many or a size class.

V: TRBV7-2; size: -; D: -; J: TRBJ1-1; CDR3: CASSLQGIITEAFF; DNA: TGTGCCAGCAGCTTACAGGGGATTATCACTGAAGCTTTCTTT
V: TRBV27; size: -; D: -; J: TRBJ1-1; CDR3: CASSLGHLNTEAFF; DNA: TGTGCCAGCAGTCTCGGACACCTGAACACTGAAGCTTTCTTT
V: TRBV19; size: -; D: -; J: TRBJ2-3; CDR3: CASSIDRRGSWADTQYF; DNA: TGTGCCAGTAGTATAGATCGACGGGGGAGCTGGGCAGATACGCAGTATTTT
V: TRBV6-5; size: once; D: TRBD1; J: TRBJ1-2; CDR3: CASRPGQGVGGYTF; DNA: TGTGCCAGCAGACCGGGACAGGGGGTAGGCGGCTACACCTTC
V: TRBV5-1; size: once; D: -; J: TRBJ2-5; CDR3: CASSLVTGDGETQYF; DNA: TGCGCCAGCAGCTTGGTCACGGGGGATGGGGAGACCCAGTACTTC
V: TRBV9; size: -; D: TRBD2; J: TRBJ2-5; CDR3: CASNPLQDGGAIETQYF; DNA: TGTGCCAGCAACCCTCTACAGGACGGGGGGGCCATAGAGACCCAGTACTTC
V: TRBV5-4; size: -; D: TRBD1; J: TRBJ1-6; CDR3: CASSLASRTGMYSPLHF; DNA: TGTGCCAGCAGCTTAGCGTCCCGGACAGGGATGTATTCACCCCTCCACTTT
V: TRBV7-6; size: -; D: -; J: TRBJ1-5; CDR3: CASSPSHVNQPQHF; DNA: TGTGCCAGCAGCCCAAGCCACGTCAATCAGCCCCAGCATTTT
V: TRBV10-3; size: -; D: -; J: TRBJ1-2; CDR3: CAISEYPQGGYTF; DNA: TGTGCCATCAGTGAGTACCCCCAGGGTGGGTACACCTTC
V: TRBV27; size: -; D: TRBD2; J: TRBJ2-1; CDR3: CASSLLTSGSGNEQFF; DNA: TGTGCCAGCAGTTTATTGACTAGCGGGAGTGGGAATGAGCAGTTCTTC
V: TRBV5-6; size: -; D: -; J: TRBJ2-7; CDR3: CASSWTTTGTTYEQYF; DNA: TGTGCCAGCAGCTGGACAACTACTGGGACAACCTACGAGCAGTACTTC
V: TRBV9; size: -; D: -; J: TRBJ2-5; CDR3: CASSVATGEETQYF; DNA: TGTGCCAGCAGCGTAGCGACGGGAGAGGAGACCCAGTACTTC
V: TRBV19; size: -; D: TRBD1; J: TRBJ2-3; CDR3: CASSIRSGGADTQYF; DNA: TGTGCCAGTAGTATACGATCAGGGGGCGCAGATACGCAGTATTTT
V: TRBV18; size: -; D: TRBD2; J: TRBJ2-7; CDR3: CASSPSGRTYEQYF; DNA: TGTGCCAGCTCACCTAGCGGGAGGACCTACGAGCAGTACTTC
V: TRBV6-1; size: -; D: -; J: TRBJ2-5; CDR3: CASSGQGNQETQYF; DNA: TGTGCCAGCAGTGGTCAGGGGAACCAAGAGACCCAGTACTTC
V: TRBV27; size: -; D: TRBD1; J: TRBJ2-7; CDR3: CASRYLPGQGPYEQYF; DNA: TGTGCCAGCAGATACCTACCGGGACAGGGACCCTACGAGCAGTACTTC
V: TRBV9; size: -; D: -; J: TRBJ1-1; CDR3: CASSVATGYSEAFF; DNA: TGTGCCAGCAGCGTAGCTACGGGGTACTCTGAAGCTTTCTTT
V: TRBV5-8; size: -; D: -; J: TRBJ2-3; CDR3: CASSHRVGTDTQYF; DNA: TGTGCCAGCAGCCACAGGGTGGGCACAGATACGCAGTATTTT
V: TRBV19; size: -; D: TRBD2; J: TRBJ2-1; CDR3: CATGGTSGSGEQFF; DNA: TGTGCCACCGGCGGGACTAGCGGGAGTGGAGAGCAGTTCTTC
V: TRBV4-2; size: -; D: TRBD1; J: TRBJ1-1; CDR3: CASSSMTGVTEAFF; DNA: TGTGCCAGCAGCTCCATGACAGGGGTAACTGAAGCTTTCTTT
V: TRBV7-9; size: -; D: TRBD1; J: TRBJ1-1; CDR3: CASSLVYETGKNTEAFF; DNA: TGTGCCAGCAGCTTAGTTTATGAGACAGGGAAGAACACTGAAGCTTTCTTT
V: TRBV7-9; size: -; D: TRBD1; J: TRBJ2-7; CDR3: CASSLTGTGTYEQYF; DNA: TGTGCCAGCAGCCTAACCGGGACAGGAACTTACGAGCAGTACTTC
V: TRBV6-5; size: few; D: -; J: TRBJ1-6; CDR3: CASSERFNSPLHF; DNA: TGTGCCAGCAGTGAGCGGTTTAATTCACCCCTCCACTTT
V: TRBV27; size: few; D: TRBD1; J: TRBJ1-5; CDR3: CASSPNRGSNQPQHF; DNA: TGTGCCAGCAGTCCAAACAGGGGTAGCAATCAGCCCCAGCATTTT
V: TRBV13; size: -; D: TRBD2; J: TRBJ2-1; CDR3: CASSLPPGLGLSSYNEQFF; DNA: TGTGCCAGCAGCTTGCCGCCGGGACTAGGCCTTAGCTCCTACAATGAGCAGTTCTTC
V: TRBV4-2; size: -; D: TRBD1; J: TRBJ1-4; CDR3: CASSQDRDRNEKLFF; DNA: TGTGCCAGCAGCCAAGACCGGGACAGGAATGAAAAACTGTTTTTT
V: TRBV30; size: -; D: -; J: TRBJ2-3; CDR3: CAWTRGQDTQYF; DNA: TGTGCCTGGACAAGGGGACAAGATACGCAGTATTTT
V: TRBV5-1; size: -; D: TRBD2; J: TRBJ2-3; CDR3: CASSLGLAGLNTDTQYF; DNA: TGCGCCAGCAGCTTGGGACTAGCGGGCCTCAACACAGATACGCAGTATTTT
V: TRBV5-1; size: -; D: -; J: TRBJ2-1; CDR3: CASSLGGGGSLYNEQFF; DNA: TGCGCCAGCAGCTTGGGGGGGGGCGGCTCATTATACAATGAGCAGTTCTTC
V: TRBV7-6; size: -; D: TRBD2; J: TRBJ2-7; CDR3: CASSYGAGGVYEQYF; DNA: TGTGCCAGCAGCTATGGGGCGGGAGGCGTCTACGAGCAGTACTTC
V: TRBV29-1; size: -; D: TRBD1; J: TRBJ1-2; CDR3: CSVLKPGQGLTNYGYTF; DNA: TGCAGCGTTCTAAAACCGGGACAGGGGTTAACTAACTATGGCTACACCTTC
V: TRBV6-5; size: few; D: -; J: TRBJ1-1; CDR3: CASSYTGLGDTEAFF; DNA: TGTGCCAGCAGTTACACAGGGTTGGGGGACACTGAAGCTTTCTTT
V: TRBV25-1; size: few; D: -; J: TRBJ2-3; CDR3: CASSEGHSTDTQYF; DNA: TGTGCCAGCAGTGAAGGACATAGCACAGATACGCAGTATTTT
V: TRBV19; size: -; D: -; J: TRBJ1-2; CDR3: CASSMSWTDYGYTF; DNA: TGTGCCAGTAGTATGAGTTGGACAGACTATGGCTACACCTTC
V: TRBV4-3; size: once; D: TRBD2; J: TRBJ2-5; CDR3: CASSQDLISGQETQYF; DNA: TGCGCCAGCAGCCAAGATCTTATTAGCGGGCAAGAGACCCAGTACTTC
V: TRBV6-5; size: -; D: -; J: TRBJ1-2; CDR3: CASTHGASGYTF; DNA: TGTGCCAGCACCCATGGGGCCAGTGGCTACACCTTC
V: TRBV4-2; size: -; D: -; J: TRBJ2-2; CDR3: CASSQDTGSGELFF; DNA: TGTGCCAGCAGCCAAGACACAGGGTCCGGGGAGCTGTTTTTT
V: TRBV6-1; size: few; D: -; J: TRBJ1-6; CDR3: CASSDYLNSPLHF; DNA: TGTGCCAGCAGTGATTATCTGAATTCACCCCTCCACTTT
V: TRBV5-1; size: few; D: TRBD2; J: TRBJ2-7; CDR3: CASSPRTSGGSSYEQYF; DNA: TGCGCCAGCAGCCCTCGGACTAGCGGGGGATCCAGCTACGAGCAGTACTTC
V: TRBV6-4; size: -; D: TRBD2; J: TRBJ2-1; CDR3: CASSEGTSSNEQFF; DNA: TGTGCCAGCAGTGAAGGGACTAGCTCTAATGAGCAGTTCTTC
V: TRBV6-4; size: -; D: TRBD2; J: TRBJ2-1; CDR3: CASNRGTSGRSSYNEQFF; DNA: TGTGCCAGCAACAGGGGGACTAGCGGCAGGAGCTCCTACAATGAGCAGTTCTTC
V: TRBV7-8; size: -; D: -; J: TRBJ2-3; CDR3: CASSLVRGRGTDTQYF; DNA: TGTGCCAGCAGCTTAGTACGGGGTCGGGGCACAGATACGCAGTATTTT
V: TRBV2; size: -; D: TRBD1; J: TRBJ2-7; CDR3: CASSTIRRTGTFYEQYF; DNA: TGTGCCAGCAGTACCATACGCCGGACAGGGACCTTCTACGAGCAGTACTTC
V: TRBV7-9; size: -; D: -; J: TRBJ1-1; CDR3: CASSLGRADTEAFF; DNA: TGTGCCAGCAGCTTAGGGAGGGCGGACACTGAAGCTTTCTTT
V: TRBV7-2; size: -; D: TRBD1; J: TRBJ1-3; CDR3: CASRVGQGGNTIYF; DNA: TGTGCCAGCAGAGTGGGACAGGGGGGAAACACCATATATTTT
V: TRBV7-2; size: -; D: TRBD1; J: TRBJ1-2; CDR3: CASSQTGTGIYGYTF; DNA: TGTGCCAGCAGCCAAACCGGGACAGGGATCTATGGCTACACCTTC